This TCR beta chain was found in a study of blood T cell repertoires in COVID-19. Overall study context: Nucleic acid was either cDNA or gDNA, and it came from T cells, B-cell-depleted T cells, or PBMCs.

The CDR3 length is 14 residues. The V gene's germline CDR1 is SGHTS and CDR2 YDEGEE. The V gene lost 0 bases and the J gene lost 5 bases, with 11 bases spanning the gap. The table came from immunoSEQ multiplex PCR; TCRdb's copy has only in-frame clones and leaves some out. Altogether more than 65,000 clones are present, approximately 79% being singletons, with the ten largest covering approximately 15%. This chain connects TRBV5-8 to TRBJ1-2; perhaps TRBD1 as D (6 bases). Material: peripheral blood. This receptor was identified in a man between 60 and 75 years old with acute or convalescent COVID-19. The chain's CDR3 is CASSLVSRGYGYTF. The CDR3 nucleotides read TGTGCCAGCAGCTTGGTGTCCAGGGGTTATGGCTACACCTTC.